The subject of this entry is one T cell receptor beta chain. The antigen remains undetermined. This sample is part of a study of shared clonotypes between healthy human individuals. Whole-study findings and limits: Compared with memory subsets, naive subsets generally had larger estimated richness.

A CD45RA-negative memory subset and a CD45RA+ naive subset were separated from the CD4+ cells. Assay used: immunoSEQ multiplex PCR; TCRdb lists only in-frame clones, some missing. The table has about 1.5 million clones, approximately 96% seen once. Germline V lookup: CDR1 MNHEY, CDR2 SMNVEV (reference sequence). The CDR3 runs to 14 residues. The ends lost 6 bases at V and 5 bases at J; junction bases unmatched: 9. The clonotype originates from a man aged 25-40 years in good health. The sequenced sample was naive CD4+ T cells sorted from blood. Subset given: CD45RA+ positively selected. The V gene is TRBV27, the J gene TRBJ2-5, with 7 bases that match TRBD2. CDR3 residues: CASRPSGRKETQYF. CDR3 bases: TGTGCCAGCAGACCTAGCGGTAGGAAGGAGACCCAGTACTTC.